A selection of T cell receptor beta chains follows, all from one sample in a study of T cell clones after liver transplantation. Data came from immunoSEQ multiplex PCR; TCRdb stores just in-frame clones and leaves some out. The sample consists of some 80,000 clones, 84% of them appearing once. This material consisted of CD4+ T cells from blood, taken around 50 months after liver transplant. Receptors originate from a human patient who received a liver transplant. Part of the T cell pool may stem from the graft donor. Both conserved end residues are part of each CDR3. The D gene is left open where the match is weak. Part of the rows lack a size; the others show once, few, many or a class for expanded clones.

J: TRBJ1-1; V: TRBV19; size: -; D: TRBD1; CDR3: CASTLGTGRGNTEAFF; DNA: TGTGCCAGTACCTTGGGGACAGGTAGAGGGAACACTGAAGCTTTCTTT
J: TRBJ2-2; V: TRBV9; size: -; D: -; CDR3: CASSVSSSGELFF; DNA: TGTGCCAGCAGCGTATCTAGTTCCGGGGAGCTGTTTTTT
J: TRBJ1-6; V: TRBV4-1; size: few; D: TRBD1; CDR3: CASSPGQYNSPLHF; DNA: TGCGCCAGCAGCCCGGGACAGTATAATTCACCCCTCCACTTT
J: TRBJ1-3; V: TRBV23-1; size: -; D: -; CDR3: CARQGPHSGNTIYF; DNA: TGCGCCAGACAGGGACCACACTCTGGAAACACCATATATTTT
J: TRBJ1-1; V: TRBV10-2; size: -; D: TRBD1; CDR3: CASSESRQGETFF; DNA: TGCGCCAGCAGTGAGTCCAGACAGGGAGAAACTTTCTTT
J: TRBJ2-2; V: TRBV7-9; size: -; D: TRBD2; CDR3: CASSFLSGRVNTGELFF; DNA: TGTGCCAGCAGCTTTCTAAGCGGGAGGGTAAACACCGGGGAGCTGTTTTTT
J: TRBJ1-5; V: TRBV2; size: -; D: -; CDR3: CASSQGSLPYQPQHF; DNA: TGTGCCAGCAGTCAGGGTTCTCTCCCCTATCAGCCCCAGCATTTT
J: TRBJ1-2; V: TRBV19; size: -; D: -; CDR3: CASRTGQNYGYTF; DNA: TGTGCCAGTAGAACAGGGCAGAACTATGGCTACACCTTC
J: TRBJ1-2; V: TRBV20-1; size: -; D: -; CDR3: CGARGNYGYTF; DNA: TGCGGGGCTCGGGGGAACTATGGCTACACCTTC
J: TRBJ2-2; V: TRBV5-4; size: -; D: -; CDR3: CASSLGAGINTGELFF; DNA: TGTGCCAGCAGCTTGGGTGCAGGGATAAACACCGGGGAGCTGTTTTTT
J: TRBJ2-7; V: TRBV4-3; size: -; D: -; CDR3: CASSQGQLSSYEQYF; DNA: TGCGCCAGCAGCCAAGGCCAGTTGAGCTCCTACGAGCAGTACTTC
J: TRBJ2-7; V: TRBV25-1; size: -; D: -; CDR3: CASSGQGRGYEQYF; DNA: TGTGCCAGCAGTGGTCAGGGCAGAGGCTACGAGCAGTACTTC
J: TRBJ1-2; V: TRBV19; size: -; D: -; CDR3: CASSLQINYGYTF; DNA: TGTGCCAGTAGTCTACAGATTAACTATGGCTACACCTTC
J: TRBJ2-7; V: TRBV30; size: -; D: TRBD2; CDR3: CACIKAGGSSYEQYF; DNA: TGTGCCTGCATAAAAGCCGGGGGGAGCTCCTACGAGCAGTACTTC
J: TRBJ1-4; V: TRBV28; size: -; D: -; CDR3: CASIRGADEKLFF; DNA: TGTGCCAGCATTAGGGGGGCGGATGAAAAACTGTTTTTT
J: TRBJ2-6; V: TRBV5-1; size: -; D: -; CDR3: CASSLDGGFSGANVLTF; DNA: TGCGCCAGCAGCTTGGATGGGGGGTTCTCTGGGGCCAACGTCCTGACTTTC
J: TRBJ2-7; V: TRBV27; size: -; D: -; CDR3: CASLGFRRGLSYEQYF; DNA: TGTGCCAGCCTCGGGTTTCGGCGGGGGCTCTCCTACGAGCAGTACTTC
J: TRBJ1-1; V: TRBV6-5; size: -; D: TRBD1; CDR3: CASRGTGLDTEAFF; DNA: TGTGCCAGCAGGGGGACAGGGCTGGACACTGAAGCTTTCTTT
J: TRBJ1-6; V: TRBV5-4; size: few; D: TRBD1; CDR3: CASSHRGLNSPLHF; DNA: TGTGCCAGCAGCCACAGGGGGCTAAATTCACCCCTCCACTTT
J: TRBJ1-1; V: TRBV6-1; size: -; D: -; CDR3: CASIEDVYYTEAFF; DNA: TGTGCCAGCATTGAGGACGTCTATTACACTGAAGCTTTCTTT
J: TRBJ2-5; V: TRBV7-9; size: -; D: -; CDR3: CASSSPGKAQYF; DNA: TGTGCCAGCAGCTCTCCCGGGAAGGCCCAGTACTTC
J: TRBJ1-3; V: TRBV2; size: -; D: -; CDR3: CASSESGNTIYF; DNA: TGTGCCAGCAGTGAATCCGGAAACACCATATATTTT
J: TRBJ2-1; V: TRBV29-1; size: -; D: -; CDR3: CSVDGEREEQFF; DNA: TGCAGCGTAGACGGTGAGCGAGAAGAGCAGTTCTTC
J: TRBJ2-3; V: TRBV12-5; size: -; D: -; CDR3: CASGLVRSLSDTQYF; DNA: TGTGCTAGTGGTTTGGTACGATCTCTGTCTGATACGCAGTATTTT
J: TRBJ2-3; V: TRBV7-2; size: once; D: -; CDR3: CASSLQDTQYF; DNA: TGTGCCAGCAGCTTACAAGATACGCAGTATTTT
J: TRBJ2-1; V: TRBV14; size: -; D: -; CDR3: CASSNQRGPSHEQFF; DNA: TGTGCCAGCAGCAATCAGAGGGGCCCATCCCATGAGCAGTTCTTC
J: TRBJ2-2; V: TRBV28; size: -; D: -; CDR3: CASSLLGLSTGELFF; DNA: TGTGCCAGCAGTTTACTGGGACTTAGCACCGGGGAGCTGTTTTTT
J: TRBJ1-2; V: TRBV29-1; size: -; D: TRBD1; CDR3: CSVDGLVEGAVYGYTF; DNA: TGCAGCGTTGATGGGCTTGTGGAGGGGGCGGTCTATGGCTACACCTTC
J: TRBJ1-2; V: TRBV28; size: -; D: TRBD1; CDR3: CASSPRDRYGYTF; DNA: TGTGCCAGCAGTCCCCGGGACAGATATGGCTACACCTTC
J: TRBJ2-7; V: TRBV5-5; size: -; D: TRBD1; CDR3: CASVRDADRALYEQYF; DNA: TGTGCCAGCGTAAGAGACGCGGACAGGGCACTCTACGAGCAGTACTTC
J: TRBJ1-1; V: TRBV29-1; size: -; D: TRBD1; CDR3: CSATGVRDTEAFF; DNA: TGCAGCGCAACAGGGGTGAGGGACACTGAAGCTTTCTTT
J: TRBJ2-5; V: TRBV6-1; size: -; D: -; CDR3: CASSVDRTETQYF; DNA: TGTGCCAGCAGTGTAGACAGGACCGAGACCCAGTACTTC
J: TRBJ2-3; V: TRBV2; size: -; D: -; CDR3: CASSGLGLPPADTQYF; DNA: TGTGCCAGCAGTGGACTTGGACTTCCACCGGCAGATACGCAGTATTTT
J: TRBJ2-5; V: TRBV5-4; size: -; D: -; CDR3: CASSLAQETQYF; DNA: TGTGCCAGCAGCTTGGCCCAAGAGACCCAGTACTTC
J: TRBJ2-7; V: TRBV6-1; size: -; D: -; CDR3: CASSDQSGYEQYF; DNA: TGTGCCAGCAGTGATCAGTCGGGCTACGAGCAGTACTTC
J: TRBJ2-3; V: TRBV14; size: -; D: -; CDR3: CASSQATKRTDTQYF; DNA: TGTGCCAGCAGCCAAGCCACGAAAAGGACTGATACGCAGTATTTT
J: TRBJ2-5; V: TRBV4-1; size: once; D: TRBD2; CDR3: CASSQGTSTTQETQYF; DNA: TGCGCCAGCAGCCAGGGGACTAGCACAACCCAAGAGACCCAGTACTTC
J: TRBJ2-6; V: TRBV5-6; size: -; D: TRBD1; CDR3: CASRGQANSGANVLTF; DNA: TGTGCCAGCAGGGGACAGGCAAACTCTGGGGCCAACGTCCTGACTTTC
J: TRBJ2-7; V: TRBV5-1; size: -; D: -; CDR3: CASSSRQGFGGGTFSYEQYF; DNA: TGCGCCAGCAGCTCGCGCCAGGGGTTTGGGGGAGGCACTTTCTCCTACGAGCAGTACTTC
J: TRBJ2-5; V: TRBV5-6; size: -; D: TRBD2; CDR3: CASRRGGAVDLRETQYF; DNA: TGTGCCAGCAGGCGCGGGGGGGCGGTTGACTTGAGGGAGACCCAGTACTTC
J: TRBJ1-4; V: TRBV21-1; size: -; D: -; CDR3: CASSTSPPGHAATNEKLFF; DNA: TGTGCCAGCAGCACCTCCCCTCCGGGACACGCCGCAACTAATGAAAAACTGTTTTTT